A selection of T cell receptor beta chains follows, all from one sample in a study of blood T cell repertoires in COVID-19. The assay was immunoSEQ multiplex PCR, and TCRdb's table has in-frame clones only and misses some. The sample has a few hundred thousand clones; 70% to 90% are singletons. Sequenced material: PBMCs or T cells enriched from blood (not recorded which). These receptors were taken from a woman aged 18-29 years who had been exposed to COVID-19. CDR3s include the opening cysteine and the closing phenylalanine or tryptophan. Fields, in order: J gene, V gene, clone size, D gene, CDR3 DNA, CDR3 protein. D genes are given only for firm matches. The listing skips clone size in some rows; elsewhere it reads once, few, many or a size class.

J gene: TRBJ1-6
V gene: TRBV7-6
clone size: NA
D gene: NA
CDR3 DNA: TGTGCCAGCAGCTTAGCGCTTCGAAACACACCATTCTATAATTCACCCCTCCACTTT
CDR3 protein: CASSLALRNTPFYNSPLHF

J gene: TRBJ2-7
V gene: TRBV11-3
clone size: NA
D gene: NA
CDR3 DNA: TGTGCCAGCAGCGAAACAGGGTACCACGAGCAGTACTTC
CDR3 protein: CASSETGYHEQYF

J gene: TRBJ2-7
V gene: TRBV19
clone size: NA
D gene: TRBD1
CDR3 DNA: TGTGCCAGTAGTCCACAGGGGGACGCCTACGAGCAGTACTTC
CDR3 protein: CASSPQGDAYEQYF

J gene: TRBJ1-5
V gene: TRBV4-3
clone size: once
D gene: NA
CDR3 DNA: TGCGCCAGCAGCCAGTATAGCAATCAGCCCCAGCATTTT
CDR3 protein: CASSQYSNQPQHF

J gene: TRBJ1-2
V gene: TRBV15
clone size: once
D gene: NA
CDR3 DNA: TGTGCCACCAGCAGAGATGGTACACGCCAGAACACCTTC
CDR3 protein: CATSRDGTRQNTF

J gene: TRBJ2-3
V gene: TRBV25-1
clone size: NA
D gene: NA
CDR3 DNA: TGTGCCAGCAGTGAATCCTACGGGGCAGATACGCAGTATTTT
CDR3 protein: CASSESYGADTQYF

J gene: TRBJ2-1
V gene: TRBV6-5
clone size: NA
D gene: TRBD2
CDR3 DNA: TGTGCCAGCAGTTACGGGGCGGGGGGATGGCAGTTCTTC
CDR3 protein: CASSYGAGGWQFF

J gene: TRBJ1-1
V gene: TRBV2
clone size: NA
D gene: TRBD1
CDR3 DNA: TGTGCCAGCAGTTCGACAGGGGCGGGGAACACTGAAGCTTTCTTT
CDR3 protein: CASSSTGAGNTEAFF

J gene: TRBJ1-1
V gene: TRBV5-1
clone size: NA
D gene: TRBD1
CDR3 DNA: TGCGCCAGCAGCTTCCAGGGACAGAGTAACACTGAAGCTTTCTTT
CDR3 protein: CASSFQGQSNTEAFF

J gene: TRBJ1-5
V gene: TRBV7-9
clone size: NA
D gene: TRBD1
CDR3 DNA: TGTGCCAGCAGCTTTTGGACAGGGTCCTATAGCAATCAGCCCCAGCATTTT
CDR3 protein: CASSFWTGSYSNQPQHF

J gene: TRBJ2-7
V gene: TRBV7-7
clone size: NA
D gene: NA
CDR3 DNA: TGTGCTAGCAGCTTTCGGTTTGGCGGAGCCTACGAGCAGTACTTC
CDR3 protein: CASSFRFGGAYEQYF

J gene: TRBJ1-2
V gene: TRBV19
clone size: NA
D gene: NA
CDR3 DNA: TGTGCCACCTGGCATGGGCCTGATGGCTACACCTTC
CDR3 protein: CATWHGPDGYTF

J gene: TRBJ2-7
V gene: TRBV29-1
clone size: NA
D gene: TRBD2
CDR3 DNA: TGCAGCGTCACCCGGGGGGGGTCCTCCGAGCAGTACTTC
CDR3 protein: CSVTRGGSSEQYF

J gene: TRBJ2-6
V gene: TRBV15
clone size: NA
D gene: TRBD1
CDR3 DNA: TGTGCCACCAGCAGATCAAGGACAGGGGGATCTCCTGGGGCCAACGTCCTGACTTTC
CDR3 protein: CATSRSRTGGSPGANVLTF

J gene: TRBJ1-4
V gene: TRBV19
clone size: NA
D gene: NA
CDR3 DNA: TGTGCCAGTAGTATAGCAGGAACAGTGTTCGAAAAACTGTTTTTT
CDR3 protein: CASSIAGTVFEKLFF

J gene: TRBJ2-5
V gene: TRBV12-5
clone size: NA
D gene: TRBD1
CDR3 DNA: TGTGCTAGTGGTTTGGTTAGCAGGGGGATAGAAGAGACCCAGTACTTC
CDR3 protein: CASGLVSRGIEETQYF

J gene: TRBJ1-5
V gene: TRBV4-1
clone size: NA
D gene: NA
CDR3 DNA: TGCGCCAGCAGCCAAGATTCGCCGGGACTTTGGCAGCCCCAGCATTTT
CDR3 protein: CASSQDSPGLWQPQHF

J gene: TRBJ2-7
V gene: TRBV5-1
clone size: NA
D gene: NA
CDR3 DNA: TGCGCCAGCAGCCCCGGAGGATACTACGAGCAGTACTTC
CDR3 protein: CASSPGGYYEQYF

J gene: TRBJ2-7
V gene: TRBV7-9
clone size: NA
D gene: TRBD2
CDR3 DNA: TGTGCCAGCAGCTTAGGGGCCCCGCTAGCGGGATTCGGCCACGAGCAGTACTTC
CDR3 protein: CASSLGAPLAGFGHEQYF

J gene: TRBJ1-1
V gene: TRBV19
clone size: NA
D gene: NA
CDR3 DNA: TGTGCCAGTAGTATCGGTGTTAGTGTTCCTGAAGCTTTCTTT
CDR3 protein: CASSIGVSVPEAFF

J gene: TRBJ1-2
V gene: TRBV3-1/TRBV3-2
clone size: once
D gene: NA
CDR3 DNA: TGTGCCAGCAGCCAAGCAGGGAGGGACGGGTATGGCTACACCTTC
CDR3 protein: CASSQAGRDGYGYTF

J gene: TRBJ2-7
V gene: TRBV9
clone size: NA
D gene: NA
CDR3 DNA: TGTGCCAGCAGTCCTACCCGGGACTTCTCCTACGAGCAGTACTTC
CDR3 protein: CASSPTRDFSYEQYF

J gene: TRBJ1-5
V gene: TRBV6-5
clone size: NA
D gene: NA
CDR3 DNA: TGTGCCACCCAAGGGGGGGGGTCGAGTCGGCCCCAGCATTTT
CDR3 protein: CATQGGGSSRPQHF

J gene: TRBJ2-3
V gene: TRBV24-1
clone size: NA
D gene: NA
CDR3 DNA: TGTGCCACCAGTGACAGACTTTACACAGATACGCAGTATTTT
CDR3 protein: CATSDRLYTDTQYF

J gene: TRBJ2-1
V gene: TRBV3-1/TRBV3-2
clone size: NA
D gene: TRBD2
CDR3 DNA: TGTGCCAGCAGCCGGACAGGGAGAGACCAGAACTTACTAGCGGGGGTGAACAATGAGCAGTTCTTC
CDR3 protein: CASSRTGRDQNLLAGVNNEQFF

J gene: TRBJ2-2
V gene: TRBV7-8
clone size: many
D gene: TRBD1
CDR3 DNA: TGTGCCAGCAGCTTAACAGGGGACCAGCGCGGGGAGCTGTTTTTT
CDR3 protein: CASSLTGDQRGELFF

J gene: TRBJ2-2
V gene: TRBV24-1
clone size: NA
D gene: NA
CDR3 DNA: TGTGCCACCAGTGATTCGTCCGGTATAGACACCGGGGAGCTGTTTTTT
CDR3 protein: CATSDSSGIDTGELFF

J gene: TRBJ1-4
V gene: TRBV6-5
clone size: NA
D gene: NA
CDR3 DNA: TGTGCCAGCAGTTTCCGGACAGCTCTTTCTGAAAAACTGTTTTTT
CDR3 protein: CASSFRTALSEKLFF

J gene: TRBJ2-5
V gene: TRBV5-4
clone size: NA
D gene: NA
CDR3 DNA: TGTGCCAGCAGCCCCGGGACTCTCCAAGAGACCCAGTACTTC
CDR3 protein: CASSPGTLQETQYF

J gene: TRBJ1-2
V gene: TRBV28
clone size: NA
D gene: TRBD1
CDR3 DNA: TGTGCCAGCACCTCCCCGCCGGGGACAGGTATTGAAAACTATGGCTACACCTTC
CDR3 protein: CASTSPPGTGIENYGYTF

J gene: TRBJ2-1
V gene: TRBV3-1/TRBV3-2
clone size: NA
D gene: TRBD2
CDR3 DNA: TGTGCCAGCAGCCAAGAAGGGAGGGGTCGTATGGAGCAGTTCTTC
CDR3 protein: CASSQEGRGRMEQFF

J gene: TRBJ2-1
V gene: TRBV7-7
clone size: NA
D gene: TRBD2
CDR3 DNA: TGTGCTAGCAGCTTCGGACTAGCGGGGGGGTACAATGAGCAGTTCTTC
CDR3 protein: CASSFGLAGGYNEQFF

J gene: TRBJ2-3
V gene: TRBV7-8
clone size: NA
D gene: NA
CDR3 DNA: TGTGCCAGCAGCTTAGGACCCCGTTTTGGGGAGGATACGCAGTATTTT
CDR3 protein: CASSLGPRFGEDTQYF

J gene: TRBJ2-7
V gene: TRBV24-1
clone size: NA
D gene: TRBD2
CDR3 DNA: TGTGCCACCTGGGCCTTCGGGGGACTAGCGGGAGGGCCTCCCGAGCAGTACTTC
CDR3 protein: CATWAFGGLAGGPPEQYF

J gene: TRBJ2-2
V gene: TRBV29-1
clone size: NA
D gene: TRBD1
CDR3 DNA: TGCAGCGGACAGGGTGGGAACACCGGGGAGCTGTTTTTT
CDR3 protein: CSGQGGNTGELFF

J gene: TRBJ2-1
V gene: TRBV20-1
clone size: NA
D gene: NA
CDR3 DNA: TGCAGTGCTAGTTTACGGTCCTACAATGAGCAGTTCTTC
CDR3 protein: CSASLRSYNEQFF